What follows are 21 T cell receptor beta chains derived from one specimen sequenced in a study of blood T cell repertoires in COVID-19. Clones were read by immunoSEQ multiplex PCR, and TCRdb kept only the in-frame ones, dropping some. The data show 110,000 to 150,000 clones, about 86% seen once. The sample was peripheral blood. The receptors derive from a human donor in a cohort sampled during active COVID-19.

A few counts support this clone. CDR3 protein: CASSQGVTVYGYTF. DNA for the CDR3: TGTGCCAGCAGCCAAGGGGTGACAGTCTATGGCTACACCTTC. The chain combines TRBV3-1 (or the pseudogene TRBV3-2) with TRBJ1-2; D perhaps matches TRBD1 (5 bases). This CDR3 spans 14 amino acids. Trimming removed 1 base at V and 4 bases at J, with 10 bases between. CDR1 is LGHDT, CDR2 YNNKEL, per germline (reference sequence).

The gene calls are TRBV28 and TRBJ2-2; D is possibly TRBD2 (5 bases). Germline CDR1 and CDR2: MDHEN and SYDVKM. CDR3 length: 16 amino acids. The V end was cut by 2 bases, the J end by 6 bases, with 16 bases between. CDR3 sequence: CASSLAWEIKAGELFF. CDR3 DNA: TGTGCCAGCAGTTTAGCGTGGGAGATAAAGGCCGGGGAGCTGTTTTTT.

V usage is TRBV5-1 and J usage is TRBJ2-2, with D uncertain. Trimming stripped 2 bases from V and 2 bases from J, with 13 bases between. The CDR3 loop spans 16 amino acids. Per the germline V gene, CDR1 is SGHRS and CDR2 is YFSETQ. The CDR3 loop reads CASSFSLQLNTGELFF. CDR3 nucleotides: TGCGCCAGCAGCTTCTCACTACAACTTAACACCGGGGAGCTGTTTTTT.

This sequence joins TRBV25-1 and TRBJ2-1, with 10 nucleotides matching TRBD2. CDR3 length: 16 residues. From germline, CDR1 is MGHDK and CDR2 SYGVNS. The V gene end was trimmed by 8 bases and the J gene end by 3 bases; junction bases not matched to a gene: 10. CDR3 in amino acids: CASAPLAGVNYNEQFF. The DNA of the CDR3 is TGTGCCAGCGCTCCCCTAGCGGGAGTTAACTACAATGAGCAGTTCTTC.

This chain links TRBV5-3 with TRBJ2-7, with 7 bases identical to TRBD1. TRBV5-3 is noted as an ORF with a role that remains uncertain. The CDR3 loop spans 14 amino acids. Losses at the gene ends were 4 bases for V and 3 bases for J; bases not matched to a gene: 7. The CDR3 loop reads CARSPGQINYEQYF. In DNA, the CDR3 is TGTGCCAGAAGCCCGGGACAGATAAACTACGAGCAGTACTTC.

CDR3 amino acids: CASSSRGVRDTEAFF. CDR3 nucleotide sequence: TGTGCCAGCTCATCGCGGGGGGTCCGGGACACTGAAGCTTTCTTT. The chain uses TRBV18 and TRBJ1-1, with D tentatively TRBD1 (5 bases). Per germline, CDR1 KGHSH and CDR2 LQKENI. V was pared by 5 bases and J by 3 bases, with 16 bases between. This CDR3 comprises 15 residues.

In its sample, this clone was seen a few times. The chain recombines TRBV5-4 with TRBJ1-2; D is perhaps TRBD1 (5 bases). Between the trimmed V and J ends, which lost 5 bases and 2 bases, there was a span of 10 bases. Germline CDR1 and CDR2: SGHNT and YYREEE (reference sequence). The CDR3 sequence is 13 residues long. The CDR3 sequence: CASSSGENYGYTF. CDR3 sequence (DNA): TGTGCCAGCAGTTCGGGGGAGAACTATGGCTACACCTTC.

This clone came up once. The CDR3 coding sequence is TGTGCCAGCAGCCCAGGATTTACTAGCACAGATACGCAGTATTTT. Translating gives CASSPGFTSTDTQYF. This sequence joins TRBV5-4 and TRBJ2-3, with D hard to call. The V gene's germline CDR1 is SGHNT and CDR2 YYREEE (reference sequence). V was trimmed by 4 bases and J by 0 bases, leaving 12 bases between them. The CDR3 runs to 15 residues. The whole variable domain, remainder taken from reference TRBV5-4 and TRBJ2-3, is ETGVTQSPTHLIKTRGQQVTLRCSSQSGHNTVSWYQQALGQGPQFIFQYYREEENGRGNFPPRFSGLQFPNYSSELNVNALELDDSALYLCASSPGFTSTDTQYFGPGTRLTVL.

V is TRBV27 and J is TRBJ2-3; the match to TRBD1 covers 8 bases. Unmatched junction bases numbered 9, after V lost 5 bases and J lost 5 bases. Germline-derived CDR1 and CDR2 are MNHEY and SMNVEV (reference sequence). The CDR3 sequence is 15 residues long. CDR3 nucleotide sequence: TGTGCCAGCAGTGTACAGGGGGGCCGTGTAGATACGCAGTATTTT. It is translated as CASSVQGGRVDTQYF.

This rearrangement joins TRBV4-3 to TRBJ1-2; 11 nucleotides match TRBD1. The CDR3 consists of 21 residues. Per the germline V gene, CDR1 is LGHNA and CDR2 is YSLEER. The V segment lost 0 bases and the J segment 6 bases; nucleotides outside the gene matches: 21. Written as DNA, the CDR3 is TGCGCCAGCAGCCAAGATCTGTGGTTTGAGGACAGGGGGCGGAAAGGAGATGGCTACACCTTC. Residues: CASSQDLWFEDRGRKGDGYTF.

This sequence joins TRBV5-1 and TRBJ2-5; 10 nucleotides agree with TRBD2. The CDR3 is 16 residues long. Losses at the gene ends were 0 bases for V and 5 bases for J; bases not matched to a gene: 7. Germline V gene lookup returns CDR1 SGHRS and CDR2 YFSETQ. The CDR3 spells CASSLGASGRGETQYF. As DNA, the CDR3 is TGCGCCAGCAGCTTGGGGGCTAGCGGGAGAGGCGAGACCCAGTACTTC.

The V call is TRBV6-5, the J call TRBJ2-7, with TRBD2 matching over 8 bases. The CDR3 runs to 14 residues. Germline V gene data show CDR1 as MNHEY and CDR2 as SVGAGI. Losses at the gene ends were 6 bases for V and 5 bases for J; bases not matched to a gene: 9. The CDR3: CASSLGTRRNEQYF. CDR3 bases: TGTGCCAGCAGCCTCGGGACTAGAAGGAACGAGCAGTACTTC.

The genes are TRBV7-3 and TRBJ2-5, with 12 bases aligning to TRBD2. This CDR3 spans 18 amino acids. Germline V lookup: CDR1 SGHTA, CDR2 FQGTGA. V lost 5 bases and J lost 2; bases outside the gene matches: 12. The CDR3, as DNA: TGTGCCAGCAGCCAACTGGGGCTAGCGGGAGGGAGTCAAGAGACCCAGTACTTC. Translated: CASSQLGLAGGSQETQYF.

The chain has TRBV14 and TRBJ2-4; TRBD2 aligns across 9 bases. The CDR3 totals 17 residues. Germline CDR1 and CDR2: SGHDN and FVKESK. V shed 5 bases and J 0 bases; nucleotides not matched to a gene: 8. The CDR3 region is CASSSVAGVLAKNIQYF. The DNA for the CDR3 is TGTGCCAGCAGCTCGGTAGCGGGAGTACTAGCCAAAAACATTCAGTACTTC.

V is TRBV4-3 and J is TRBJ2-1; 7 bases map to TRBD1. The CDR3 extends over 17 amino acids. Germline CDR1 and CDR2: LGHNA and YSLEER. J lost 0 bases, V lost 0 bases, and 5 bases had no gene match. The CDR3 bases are TGCGCCAGCAGCCAAGATCCGGGACAGAGCTCCTACAATGAGCAGTTCTTC. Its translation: CASSQDPGQSSYNEQFF.

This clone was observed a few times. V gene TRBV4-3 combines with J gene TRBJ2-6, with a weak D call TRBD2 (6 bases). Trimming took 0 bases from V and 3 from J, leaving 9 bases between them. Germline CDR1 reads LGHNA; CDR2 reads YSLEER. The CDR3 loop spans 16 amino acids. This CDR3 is CASSQDGGVGANVLTF. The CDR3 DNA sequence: TGCGCCAGCAGCCAAGATGGCGGGGTTGGGGCCAACGTCCTGACTTTC.

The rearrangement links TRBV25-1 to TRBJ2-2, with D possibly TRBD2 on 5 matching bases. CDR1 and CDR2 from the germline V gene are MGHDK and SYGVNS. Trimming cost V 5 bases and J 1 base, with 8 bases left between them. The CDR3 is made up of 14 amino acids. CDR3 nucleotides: TGTGCCAGCAGTAGGGAGCTGAACACCGGGGAGCTGTTTTTT. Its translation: CASSRELNTGELFF.

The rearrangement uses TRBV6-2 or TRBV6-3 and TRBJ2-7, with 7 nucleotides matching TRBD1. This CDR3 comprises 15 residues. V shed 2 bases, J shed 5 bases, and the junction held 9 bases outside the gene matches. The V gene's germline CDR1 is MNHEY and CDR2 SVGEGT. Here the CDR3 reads CASSYGRGRLHEQYF. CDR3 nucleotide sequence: TGTGCCAGCAGTTACGGTAGGGGGCGTCTCCACGAGCAGTACTTC.

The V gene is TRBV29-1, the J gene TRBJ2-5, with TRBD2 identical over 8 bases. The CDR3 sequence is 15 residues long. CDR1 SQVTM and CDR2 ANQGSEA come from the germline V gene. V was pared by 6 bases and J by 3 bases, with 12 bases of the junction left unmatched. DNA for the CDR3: TGCAGCGTAGCATCTACCGGGACTAGAAAAGAGACCCAGTACTTC. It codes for CSVASTGTRKETQYF.

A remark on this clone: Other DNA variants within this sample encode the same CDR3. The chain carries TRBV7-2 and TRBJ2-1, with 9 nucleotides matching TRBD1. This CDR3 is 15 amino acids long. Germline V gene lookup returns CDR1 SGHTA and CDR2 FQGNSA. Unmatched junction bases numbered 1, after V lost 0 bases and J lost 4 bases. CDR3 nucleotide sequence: TGTGCCAGCAGCTTAGCAGGACAGGGGTACAATGAGCAGTTCTTC. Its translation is CASSLAGQGYNEQFF.

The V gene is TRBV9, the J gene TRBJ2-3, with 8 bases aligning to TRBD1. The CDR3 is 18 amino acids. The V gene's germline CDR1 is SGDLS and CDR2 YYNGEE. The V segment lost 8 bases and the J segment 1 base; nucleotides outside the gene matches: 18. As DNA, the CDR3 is TGTGCCAGGCTAGGGACAGGACGACCGGGACCCCGCACAGATACGCAGTATTTT. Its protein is CARLGTGRPGPRTDTQYF.